These T cell receptor beta chains were read from a single sample in a study of cytomegalovirus exposure and HLA in healthy donors. The protocol was immunoSEQ multiplex PCR, while the TCRdb copy is restricted to in-frame clones and leaves out a portion. The profile shows around 150,000 clones, around 90% of them singletons. Sequencing was done on a sample of PBMCs. These receptors all stem from a woman aged 18-29 years in good health and CMV-seropositive. CDR3s include the opening cysteine and the closing phenylalanine or tryptophan. D genes are given only for firm matches. Expanded clones get a size class; other rows say once, few or many, or leave the size out.

CASSESIQDYGYTF TGTGCCAGCAGTGAAAGTATACAGGATTATGGCTACACCTTC TRBJ1-2 . TRBV2 .
CASSPAGLAYEQYF TGTGCCAGCAGCCCCGCGGGACTTGCCTACGAGCAGTACTTC TRBJ2-7 . TRBV11-2 .
CASSPRDRGRGTGELFF TGTGCCAGCTCACCACGGGACAGGGGGCGAGGGACCGGGGAGCTGTTTTTT TRBJ2-2 TRBD1 TRBV18 .
CASSYSKGVGNEQFF TGTGCCAGCAGTTACTCGAAGGGGGTCGGGAATGAGCAGTTCTTC TRBJ2-1 . TRBV6-5 .
CASSFSGDYYGYTF TGTGCCAGCAGTTTTTCGGGGGACTACTATGGCTACACCTTC TRBJ1-2 . TRBV28 .
CASKEFASYNEQFF TGTGCCAGCAAAGAATTTGCGTCCTACAATGAGCAGTTCTTC TRBJ2-1 . TRBV6-1 .
CASSLVGLAQFF TGTGCCAGCAGCTTAGTTGGGCTAGCCCAGTTCTTC TRBJ2-1 . TRBV7-8 .
CASKDGGGAQNTEAFF TGTGCCAGTAAAGATGGGGGGGGCGCCCAGAACACTGAAGCTTTCTTT TRBJ1-1 . TRBV19 .
CASSLGASGTDTQYF TGTGCCAGCAGCTTAGGTGCTAGCGGCACAGATACGCAGTATTTT TRBJ2-3 . TRBV7-2 .
CASSTRTVYEQYF TGTGCCAGCAGCACCCGGACAGTCTACGAGCAGTACTTC TRBJ2-7 . TRBV7-8 .
CASSLSGPLRDWKHGQYF TGTGCCAGCAGTTTATCAGGCCCCCTCCGGGACTGGAAACACGGGCAGTACTTC TRBJ2-7 . TRBV27 .
CASSFRDNSPGNTIYF TGTGCCAGCAGCTTCCGGGACAACAGCCCTGGAAACACCATATATTTT TRBJ1-3 . TRBV7-8 .
CASSSGQGSYGYTF TGTGCCAGCAGCTCGGGACAGGGTTCATATGGCTACACCTTC TRBJ1-2 TRBD1 TRBV11-3 once
CAEPPDRDRVSGANVLTF TGCGCCGAACCTCCGGACCGGGACAGGGTCTCTGGGGCCAACGTCCTGACTTTC TRBJ2-6 TRBD1 TRBV10-1 .
CASSMAGGRQPQHF TGTGCCAGTAGTATGGCGGGGGGGAGGCAGCCCCAGCATTTT TRBJ1-5 . TRBV19 few
CASSQTPLAGSSYEQYF TGTGCCAGCAGCCAAACCCCACTAGCGGGAAGCTCCTACGAGCAGTACTTC TRBJ2-7 TRBD2 TRBV4-2 .